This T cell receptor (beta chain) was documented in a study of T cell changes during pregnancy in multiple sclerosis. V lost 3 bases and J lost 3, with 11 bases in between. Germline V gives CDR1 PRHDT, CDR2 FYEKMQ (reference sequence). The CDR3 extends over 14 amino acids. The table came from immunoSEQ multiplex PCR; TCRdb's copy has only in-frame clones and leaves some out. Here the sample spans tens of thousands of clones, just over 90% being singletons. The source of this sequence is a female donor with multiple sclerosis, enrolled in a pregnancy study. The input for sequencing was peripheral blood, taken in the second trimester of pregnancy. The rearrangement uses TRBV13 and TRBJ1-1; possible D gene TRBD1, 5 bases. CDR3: CASSLYGGDTEAFF. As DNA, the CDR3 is TGTGCCAGCAGCTTGTACGGGGGGGACACTGAAGCTTTCTTT.